The present T cell receptor beta chain was sequenced within a study of cytomegalovirus exposure and HLA in healthy donors. General study results and limits: 150 to 200 TCR beta chains were listed as cytomegalovirus-associated.

The V gene's germline CDR1 is MDHEN and CDR2 SYDVKM. The V end lost 6 bases, the J end lost 2 bases, and 8 bases lay between the germline ends. This CDR3 spans 12 amino acids. With regard to this clone: Its antigen is currently unknown.

The PCR made use of 60 Vbeta and 13 Jbeta primers. Assay used: immunoSEQ multiplex PCR; TCRdb lists only in-frame clones, some missing. The sample shows 150,000 to 200,000 clones, around 80% of them seen only once. Sample: PBMCs. This chain uses TRBV28 with TRBJ2-7; D is unresolved. The sequence came from a woman in her forties or fifties in good health and CMV-seropositive. The CDR3 here is CASSAHPYEQYF. In DNA, the CDR3 is TGTGCCAGCAGCGCACACCCCTACGAGCAGTACTTC. Full variable domain (remainder filled in from reference TRBV28 and TRBJ2-7): DVKVTQSSRYLVKRTGEKVFLECVQDMDHENMFWYRQDPGLGLRLIYFSYDVKMKEKGDIPEGYSVSREKKERFSLILESASTNQTSMYLCASSAHPYEQYFGPGTRLTVT.